This TCR beta chain was captured by sequencing in a study of cytomegalovirus exposure and HLA in healthy donors. Vbeta (60) and Jbeta (13) primers were used in the PCR. The assay was immunoSEQ multiplex PCR, and TCRdb's table has in-frame clones only and misses some. The table has 150,000 to 200,000 clones, roughly 68% seen once; the top ten hold more than 9%. The CDR3 extends over 15 amino acids. Unmatched junction bases numbered 6, after V lost 4 bases and J lost 3 bases. Germline-derived CDR1 and CDR2 are SGHNT and YYREEE (reference sequence). This clone was seen only a few times. V gene TRBV5-4 combines with J gene TRBJ2-3; 9 positions agree with TRBD1. Material: PBMCs. This clonotype was obtained from a young man in good health and CMV-seropositive. CDR3: CASSLGQGFTDTQYF. For the CDR3, the DNA is TGTGCCAGCAGCCTCGGACAGGGGTTTACAGATACGCAGTATTTT.